The rows below give T cell receptor beta chains drawn from one sample of a study of blood T cell repertoires in COVID-19. The table came from immunoSEQ multiplex PCR; TCRdb's copy has only in-frame clones and leaves some out. The data hold some 360,000 clones, with about 90% observed a single time. Source material: peripheral blood. The receptors come from a woman aged 60-75 years with COVID-19, enrolled during active disease. Each CDR3 is given without its conserved first and last residue. Each record gives: CDR3 length, V gene, J gene, CDR3 protein.

14	TRBV3-1/TRBV3-2	TRBJ2-3	ASSPQIGTSQERQY
10	TRBV30	TRBJ1-4	AWSPTNEKLF
16	TRBV24-1	TRBJ1-2	ATSDPALSGTAYYGYT
13	TRBV14	TRBJ2-2	ASSLWTGHNGELF
10	TRBV2	TRBJ2-5	ASSSAPETQY
12	TRBV30	TRBJ1-1	AWSVRAANTEAF
11	TRBV3-1/TRBV3-2	TRBJ2-5	ASSLIARETQY
14	TRBV5-4	TRBJ2-5	ASSPRPSDRGETQY
12	TRBV2	TRBJ2-3	ASSATSGADTQY
10	TRBV6-5	TRBJ1-2	ASSLDRVGYT
14	TRBV7-2	TRBJ1-2	ASSWDRGGPNYGYT
12	TRBV19	TRBJ1-5	ASREDSGNQPQH
16	TRBV24-1	TRBJ1-1	ATSDVLPGAPMNTEAF
13	TRBV19	TRBJ1-1	ASSPRTGMNTEAF
13	TRBV5-4	TRBJ1-1	ASSSPGRVNTEAF
11	TRBV4-1	TRBJ2-4	ASKRPGGDIQY
10	TRBV28	TRBJ1-1	ASNSLRTEAF
14	TRBV3-1/TRBV3-2	TRBJ2-7	ASSQEGGQKFYEQY
12	TRBV5-1	TRBJ1-1	ASSKGHPNTEAF
13	TRBV9	TRBJ2-2	ASSVGALNTGELF
12	TRBV24-1	TRBJ1-2	ATSETGRSEGYT
11	TRBV7-3	TRBJ1-1	ASSPRGLTEAF
11	TRBV30	TRBJ1-6	ASGWGGVSPLH
13	TRBV6-1	TRBJ1-4	ASSEKRGVSEKLF
10	TRBV4-1	TRBJ1-1	ASSHGFTEAF
13	TRBV3-1/TRBV3-2	TRBJ1-1	ASSPPRDRGTEAF
10	TRBV2	TRBJ2-5	ASNAGEETQY
14	TRBV24-1	TRBJ2-1	ATSDLSASSYNEQF
15	TRBV28	TRBJ2-3	ASSSPRTGGTTDTQY
12	TRBV29-1	TRBJ2-1	SVPRGQGHNEQF
13	TRBV7-9	TRBJ2-5	ASSREGQAQETQY
12	TRBV18	TRBJ1-5	ASSPGTVDQPQH
14	TRBV5-4	TRBJ2-2	ASSLRGGGNTGELF
14	TRBV7-8	TRBJ2-5	ASSRGVLAGRETQY
14	TRBV5-1	TRBJ2-2	ASSSGRGLNTGELF
11	TRBV3-1/TRBV3-2	TRBJ1-2	ASSQGGVTGYT
13	TRBV28	TRBJ1-2	ASSLSTGKDYGYT
13	TRBV27	TRBJ2-7	ASSPQGTISHEQY